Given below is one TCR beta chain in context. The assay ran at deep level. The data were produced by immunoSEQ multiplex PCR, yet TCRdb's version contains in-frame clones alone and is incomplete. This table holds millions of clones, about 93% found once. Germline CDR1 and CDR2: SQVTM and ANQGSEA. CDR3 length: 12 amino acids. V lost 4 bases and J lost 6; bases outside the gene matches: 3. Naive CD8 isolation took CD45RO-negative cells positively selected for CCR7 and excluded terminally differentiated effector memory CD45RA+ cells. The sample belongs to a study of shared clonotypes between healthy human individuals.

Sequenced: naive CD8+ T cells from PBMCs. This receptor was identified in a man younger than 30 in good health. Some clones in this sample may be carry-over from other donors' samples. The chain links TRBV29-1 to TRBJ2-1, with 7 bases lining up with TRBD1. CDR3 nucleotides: TGCAGCGTTGGCCACAGGGGCAATGAGCAGTTCTTC. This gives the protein CSVGHRGNEQFF.